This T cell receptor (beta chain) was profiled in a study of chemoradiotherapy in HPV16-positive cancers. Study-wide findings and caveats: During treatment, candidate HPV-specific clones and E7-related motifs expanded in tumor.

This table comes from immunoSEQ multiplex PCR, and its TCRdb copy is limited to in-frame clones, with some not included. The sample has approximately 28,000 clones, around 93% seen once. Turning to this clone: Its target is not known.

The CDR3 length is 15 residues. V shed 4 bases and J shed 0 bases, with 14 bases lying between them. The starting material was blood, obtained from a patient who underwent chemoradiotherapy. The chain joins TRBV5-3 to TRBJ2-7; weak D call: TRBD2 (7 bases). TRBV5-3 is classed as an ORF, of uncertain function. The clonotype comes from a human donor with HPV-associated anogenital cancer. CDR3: CARSDRGGSSYEQYF. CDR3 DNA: TGTGCCAGAAGCGACCGCGGGGGCAGCTCCTACGAGCAGTACTTC.